This TCR beta chain was sequenced in a study of response to subunit inactivated influenza vaccine. TCRdb recomputed calls from the RT-PCR reads with MiXCR, one row per CDR3 protein. The table has roughly 700,000 distinct CDR3 sequences, over 11% seen once. This CDR3 has 14 amino acids. The germline gives CDR1 DFQATT, CDR2 SNEGSKA (reference sequence). The V gene lost 0 bases and the J gene lost 5 bases, with 14 bases spanning the gap. This rearrangement joins TRBV20-1 to TRBJ2-7; a weak D match, TRBD1 (5 bases). The starting material was PBMCs from blood, obtained roughly 2 weeks before vaccination. The receptor was isolated from a man in his forties or fifties who received an inactivated influenza vaccine. The CDR3 DNA sequence: TGCAGTGCTAGAGATCACAGGACAAACCACGAGCAGTACTTC. This translates into CSARDHRTNHEQYF.